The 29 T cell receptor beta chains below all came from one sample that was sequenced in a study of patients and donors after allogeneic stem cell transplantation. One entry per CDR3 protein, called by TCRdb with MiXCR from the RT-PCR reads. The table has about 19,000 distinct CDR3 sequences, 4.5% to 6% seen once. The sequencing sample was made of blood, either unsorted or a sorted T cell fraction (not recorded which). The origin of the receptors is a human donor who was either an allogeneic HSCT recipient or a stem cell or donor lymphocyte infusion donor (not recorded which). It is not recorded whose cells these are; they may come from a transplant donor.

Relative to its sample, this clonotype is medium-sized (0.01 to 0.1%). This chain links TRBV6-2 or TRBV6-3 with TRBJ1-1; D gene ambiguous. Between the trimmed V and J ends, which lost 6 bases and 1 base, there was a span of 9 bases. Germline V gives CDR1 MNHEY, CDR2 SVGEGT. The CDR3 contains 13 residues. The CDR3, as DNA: TGTGCCAGCAGACGGACCGAGAACACTGAAGCTTTCTTT. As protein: CASRRTENTEAFF.

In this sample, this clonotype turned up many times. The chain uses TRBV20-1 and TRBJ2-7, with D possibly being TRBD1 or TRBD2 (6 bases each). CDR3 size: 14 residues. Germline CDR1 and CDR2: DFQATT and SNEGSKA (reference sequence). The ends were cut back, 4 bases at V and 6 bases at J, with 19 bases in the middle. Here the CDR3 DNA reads TGCAGTGCTAAGGAGGGGGGACCAGCTGGCGAGCAGTACTTC. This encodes CSAKEGGPAGEQYF.

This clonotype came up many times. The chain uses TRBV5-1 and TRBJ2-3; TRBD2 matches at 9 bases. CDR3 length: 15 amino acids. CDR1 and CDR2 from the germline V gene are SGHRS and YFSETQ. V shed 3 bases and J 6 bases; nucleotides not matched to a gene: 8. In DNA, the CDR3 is TGCGCCAGCAGCTCCTTAGCGGGAGTTAGGGATACGCAGTATTTT. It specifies CASSSLAGVRDTQYF.

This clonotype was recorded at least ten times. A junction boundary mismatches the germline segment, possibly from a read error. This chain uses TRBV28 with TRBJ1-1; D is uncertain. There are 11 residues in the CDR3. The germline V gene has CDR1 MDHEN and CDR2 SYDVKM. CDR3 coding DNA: TGTGCCAGCAGTCTATGGACTGAAGCTTTCTTT. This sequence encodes CASSLWTEAFF.

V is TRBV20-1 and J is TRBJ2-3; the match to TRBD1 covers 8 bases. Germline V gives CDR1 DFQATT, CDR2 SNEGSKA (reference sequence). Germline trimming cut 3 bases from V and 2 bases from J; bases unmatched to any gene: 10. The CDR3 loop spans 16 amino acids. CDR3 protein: CSASLQTGADTDTQYF. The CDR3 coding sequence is TGCAGTGCTAGCCTACAGACAGGGGCAGACACAGATACGCAGTATTTT.

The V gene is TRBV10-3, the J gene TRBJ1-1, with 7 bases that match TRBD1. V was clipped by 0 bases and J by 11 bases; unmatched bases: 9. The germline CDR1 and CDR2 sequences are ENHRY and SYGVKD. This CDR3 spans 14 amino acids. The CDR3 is CAISESGGGLDAFF. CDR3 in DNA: TGTGCCATCAGTGAGTCAGGGGGCGGATTGGATGCTTTCTTT.

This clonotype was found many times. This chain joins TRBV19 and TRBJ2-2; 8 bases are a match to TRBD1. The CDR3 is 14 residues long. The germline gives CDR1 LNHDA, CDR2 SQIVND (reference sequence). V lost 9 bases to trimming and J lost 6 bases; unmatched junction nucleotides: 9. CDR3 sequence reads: CASSRTGSAGELFF. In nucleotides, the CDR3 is TGTGCCAGCTCGAGGACAGGGAGCGCCGGGGAGCTGTTTTTT.

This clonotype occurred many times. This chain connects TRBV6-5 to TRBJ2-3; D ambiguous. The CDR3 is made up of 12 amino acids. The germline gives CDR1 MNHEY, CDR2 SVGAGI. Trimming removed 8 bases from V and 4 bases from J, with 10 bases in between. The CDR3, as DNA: TGTGCCAGCTCCCCTCCCCCAGATACGCAGTATTTT. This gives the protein CASSPPPDTQYF.

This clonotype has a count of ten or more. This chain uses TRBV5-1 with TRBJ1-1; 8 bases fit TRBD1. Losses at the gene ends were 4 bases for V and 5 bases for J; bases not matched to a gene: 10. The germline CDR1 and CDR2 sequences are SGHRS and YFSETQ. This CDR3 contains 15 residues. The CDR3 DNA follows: TGCGCCAGCAGCGAAGGACAGGGATTTAAAACTGAAGCTTTCTTT. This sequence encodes CASSEGQGFKTEAFF.

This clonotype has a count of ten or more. This CDR3 is CASSQVGGSSGNTIYF. For the CDR3, the DNA is TGTGCCAGCAGCCAAGTCGGGGGAAGCTCTGGAAACACCATATATTTT. V and J are TRBV3-1 and TRBJ1-3; D may be TRBD1 (5 bases). Germline assignment: CDR1 LGHDT and CDR2 YNNKEL (reference sequence). V was trimmed by 1 base and J by 0 bases, leaving 10 bases between them. This CDR3 has 16 amino acids.

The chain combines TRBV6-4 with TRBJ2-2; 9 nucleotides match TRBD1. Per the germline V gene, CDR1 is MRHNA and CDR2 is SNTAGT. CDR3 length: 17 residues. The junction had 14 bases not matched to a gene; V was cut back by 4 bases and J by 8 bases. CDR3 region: CASSAPGQGKICGELFF. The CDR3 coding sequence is TGTGCCAGCAGTGCCCCCGGACAGGGGAAAATTTGTGGGGAGCTGTTTTTT.

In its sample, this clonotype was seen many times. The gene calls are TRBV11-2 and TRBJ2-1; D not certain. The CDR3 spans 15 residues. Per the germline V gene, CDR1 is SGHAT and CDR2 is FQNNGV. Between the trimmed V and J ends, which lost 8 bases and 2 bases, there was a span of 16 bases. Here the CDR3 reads CASFHHTTAYNEQFF. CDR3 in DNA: TGTGCCAGCTTCCACCATACGACCGCCTACAATGAGCAGTTCTTC.

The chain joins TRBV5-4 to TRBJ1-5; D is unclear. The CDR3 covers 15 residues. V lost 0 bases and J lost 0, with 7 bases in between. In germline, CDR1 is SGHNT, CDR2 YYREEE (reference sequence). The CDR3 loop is CASSLGHLSNQPQHF. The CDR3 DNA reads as TGTGCCAGCAGCTTGGGACACCTTAGCAATCAGCCCCAGCATTTT. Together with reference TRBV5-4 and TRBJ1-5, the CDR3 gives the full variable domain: ETGVTQSPTHLIKTRGQQVTLRCSSQSGHNTVSWYQQALGQGPQFIFQYYREEENGRGNFPPRFSGLQFPNYSSELNVNALELDDSALYLCASSLGHLSNQPQHFGDGTRLSIL.

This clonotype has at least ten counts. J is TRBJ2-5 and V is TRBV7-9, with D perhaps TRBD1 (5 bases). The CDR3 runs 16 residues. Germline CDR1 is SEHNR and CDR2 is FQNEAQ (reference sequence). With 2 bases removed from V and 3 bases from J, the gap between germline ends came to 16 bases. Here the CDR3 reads CASSLLFWGEKETQYF. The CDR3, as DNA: TGTGCCAGCAGCTTACTCTTCTGGGGCGAAAAAGAGACCCAGTACTTC. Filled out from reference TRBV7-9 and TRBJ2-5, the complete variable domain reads DTGVSQNPRHKITKRGQNVTFRCDPISEHNRLYWYRQTLGQGPEFLTYFQNEAQLEKSRLLSDRFSAERPKGSFSTLEIQRTEQGDSAMYLCASSLLFWGEKETQYFGPGTRLLVL.

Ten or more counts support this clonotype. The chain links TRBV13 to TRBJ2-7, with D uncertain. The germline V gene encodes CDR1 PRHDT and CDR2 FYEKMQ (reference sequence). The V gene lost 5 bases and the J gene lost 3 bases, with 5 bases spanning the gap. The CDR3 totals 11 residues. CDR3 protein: CASSRVYEQYF. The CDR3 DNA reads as TGTGCCAGCAGCCGCGTCTACGAGCAGTACTTC.

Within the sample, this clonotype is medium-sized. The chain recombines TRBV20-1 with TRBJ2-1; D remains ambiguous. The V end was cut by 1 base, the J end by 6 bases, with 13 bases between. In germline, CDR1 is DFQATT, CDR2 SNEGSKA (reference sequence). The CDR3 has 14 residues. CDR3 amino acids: CSARVGIASNEQFF. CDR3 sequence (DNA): TGCAGTGCTAGAGTGGGAATAGCATCCAATGAGCAGTTCTTC.

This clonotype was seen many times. The DNA of the CDR3 is TGCAGTGCTTTTTGGACAGGGGGCATTATGAACACTGAAGCTTTCTTT. This gives the protein CSAFWTGGIMNTEAFF. The rearrangement links TRBV20-1 to TRBJ1-1; 11 bases agree with TRBD1. This CDR3 contains 16 residues. V dropped 5 bases and J dropped 0; count of bases not matched to a gene: 8. From germline, CDR1 is DFQATT and CDR2 SNEGSKA (reference sequence).

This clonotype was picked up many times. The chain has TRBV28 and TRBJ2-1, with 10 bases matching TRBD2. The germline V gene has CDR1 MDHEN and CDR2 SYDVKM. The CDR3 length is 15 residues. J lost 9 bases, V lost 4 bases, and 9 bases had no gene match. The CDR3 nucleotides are TGTGCCAGCAGTTCCGAGCTAGCGGGAGATATTGAGCAGTTCTTC. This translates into CASSSELAGDIEQFF.

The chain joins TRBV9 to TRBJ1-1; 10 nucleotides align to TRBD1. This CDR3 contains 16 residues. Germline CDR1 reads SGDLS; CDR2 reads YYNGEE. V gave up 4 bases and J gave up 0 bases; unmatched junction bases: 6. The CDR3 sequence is CASSSTGGGMNTEAFF. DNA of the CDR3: TGTGCCAGCAGCTCGACAGGGGGCGGTATGAACACTGAAGCTTTCTTT.

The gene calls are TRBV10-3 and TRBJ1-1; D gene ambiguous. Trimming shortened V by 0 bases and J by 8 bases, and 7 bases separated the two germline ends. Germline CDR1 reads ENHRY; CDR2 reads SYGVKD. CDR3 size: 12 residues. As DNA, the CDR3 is TGTGCCATCAGTGAGTCGGTCCCCGAAGCTTTCTTT. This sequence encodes CAISESVPEAFF.

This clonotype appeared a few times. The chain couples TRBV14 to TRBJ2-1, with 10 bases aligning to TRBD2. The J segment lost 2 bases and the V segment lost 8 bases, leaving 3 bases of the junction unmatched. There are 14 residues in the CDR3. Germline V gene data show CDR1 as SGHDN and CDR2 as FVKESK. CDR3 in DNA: TGTGCCAGCCGTAGCGGGAGGCCCTACAATGAGCAGTTCTTC. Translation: CASRSGRPYNEQFF. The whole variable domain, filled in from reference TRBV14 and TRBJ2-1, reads EAGVTQFPSHSVIEKGQTVTLRCDPISGHDNLYWYRRVMGKEIKFLLHFVKESKQDESGMPNNRFLAERTGGTYSTLKVQPAELEDSGVYFCASRSGRPYNEQFFGPGTRLTVL.

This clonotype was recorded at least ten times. This chain's CDR3 is CASSSPGARDIQYF. CDR3 nucleotides: TGTGCCAGCAGCTCTCCGGGGGCGCGGGACATTCAGTACTTC. This chain links TRBV5-4 with TRBJ2-4, with D possibly being TRBD1 or TRBD2 (6 bases each). The CDR3 contains 14 residues. V lost 3 bases, J lost 8 bases, and 15 bases lay in between. From germline, CDR1 is SGHNT and CDR2 YYREEE (reference sequence).

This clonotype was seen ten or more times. The CDR3 is CASRRFAGHAYNEQFF. DNA for the CDR3: TGTGCCAGCAGGCGCTTCGCGGGACATGCCTACAATGAGCAGTTCTTC. The rearrangement uses TRBV6-1 and TRBJ2-1; either TRBD1 or TRBD2 may fit D (6 bases each). Germline V gene lookup returns CDR1 MNHNS and CDR2 SASEGT. This CDR3 region has 16 residues. The V end lost 6 bases, the J end lost 2 bases, and 17 bases lay between the germline ends.

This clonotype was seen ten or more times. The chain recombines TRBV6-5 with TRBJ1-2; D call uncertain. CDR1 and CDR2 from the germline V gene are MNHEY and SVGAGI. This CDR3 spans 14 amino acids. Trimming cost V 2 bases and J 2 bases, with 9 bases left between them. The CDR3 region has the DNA TGTGCCAGCAGTTACGAGGGCGCCAACTATGGCTACACCTTC. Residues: CASSYEGANYGYTF.

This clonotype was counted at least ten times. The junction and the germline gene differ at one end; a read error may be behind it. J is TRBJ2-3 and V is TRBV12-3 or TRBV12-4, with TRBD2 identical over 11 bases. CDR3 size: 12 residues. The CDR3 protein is CASRLLAGAPRF. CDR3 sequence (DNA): TGTGCCAGCAGATTACTAGCGGGGGCCCCTCGGTTT.

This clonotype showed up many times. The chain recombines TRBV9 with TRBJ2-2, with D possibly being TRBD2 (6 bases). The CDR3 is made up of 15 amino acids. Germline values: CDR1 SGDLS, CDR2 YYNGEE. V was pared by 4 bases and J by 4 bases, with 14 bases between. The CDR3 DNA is TGTGCCAGCAGCTCCCGACTAGTTTTCACCGGGGAGCTGTTTTTT. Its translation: CASSSRLVFTGELFF.

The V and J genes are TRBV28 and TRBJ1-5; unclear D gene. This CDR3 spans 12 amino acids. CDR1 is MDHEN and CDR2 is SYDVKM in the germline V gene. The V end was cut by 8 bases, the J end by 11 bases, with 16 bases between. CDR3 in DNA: TGTGCCAGCTCGGACCCGGCGGGATCCCAGCATTTT. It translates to CASSDPAGSQHF.

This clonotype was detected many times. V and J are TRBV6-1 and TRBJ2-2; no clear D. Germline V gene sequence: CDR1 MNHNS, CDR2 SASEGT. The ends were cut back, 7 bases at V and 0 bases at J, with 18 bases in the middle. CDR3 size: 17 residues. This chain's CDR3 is CASTSWGWGTNTGELFF. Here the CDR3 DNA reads TGTGCCAGCACCTCCTGGGGTTGGGGTACGAACACCGGGGAGCTGTTTTTT.

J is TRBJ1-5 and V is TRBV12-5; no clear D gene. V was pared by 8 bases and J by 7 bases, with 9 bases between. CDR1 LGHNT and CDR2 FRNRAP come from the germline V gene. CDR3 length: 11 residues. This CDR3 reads CASSLGQPQHF. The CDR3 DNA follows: TGTGCTAGTAGCCTGGGGCAGCCCCAGCATTTT.